The rows below give T cell receptor beta chains drawn from one sample of a study of tumor and adjacent non-tumor tissue in lung cancer. TCRdb processed the multiplex PCR reads anew with MiXCR; each CDR3 protein has one entry. The sample contains 81,000 or so distinct CDR3 sequences, 75% to 90% of which appear only once. The sample taken for sequencing was lung tumor tissue. These receptors were collected from a woman between 45 and 60 years old with non-small cell lung cancer. Both conserved end residues are trimmed from each CDR3. Each record gives: J gene, V gene, clone size, CDR3 protein. Part of the rows lack a size; the others show once, few, many or a class for expanded clones.

>TRBJ1-5|TRBV6-2/TRBV6-3|NA
ASNGVPNQSQD
>TRBJ2-1|TRBV20-1|NA
SATDGTSGRTWSNEQF
>TRBJ1-5|TRBV20-1|once
SARVGGGRGDQPQH
>TRBJ1-2|TRBV4-1|NA
ASSQGMYGHN
>TRBJ1-4|TRBV12-3/TRBV12-4|NA
ASSLVDKNEKLF
>TRBJ2-2|TRBV11-2|few
ASSPFLRPNTRELF
>TRBJ1-1|TRBV4-1|NA
ASCQDRYRTNTEAL
>TRBJ2-1|TRBV12-3/TRBV12-4|NA
ASNTQDRESEKF
>TRBJ1-3|TRBV12-3/TRBV12-4|once
ASTKIPTSGDTIY
>TRBJ2-4|TRBV28|NA
ASSFEPLAKNIQY
>TRBJ2-5|TRBV20-1|NA
SVSRYQETQY
>TRBJ2-7|TRBV20-1|NA
SARDKWEGPPTYEQY
>TRBJ2-1|TRBV4-3|NA
TSSEGTAGPGREHF
>TRBJ2-1|TRBV12-3/TRBV12-4|NA
ASCLLGFNEQF
>TRBJ1-3|TRBV6-6|NA
ASTPNRGQGNTIY
>TRBJ1-2|TRBV4-3|medium-sized
ASSPGVNYGYT
>TRBJ2-4|TRBV20-1|NA
IARDHPSGTSGDVAKKIQY
>TRBJ2-2|TRBV11-2|NA
TNSLFLRPNTGELL
>TRBJ2-7|TRBV29-1|NA
SVEGTTNNEHY
>TRBJ2-7|TRBV20-1|once
SASREGMGYEQY
>TRBJ2-7|TRBV11-1|NA
AISLGQDSYFYEQY
>TRBJ1-5|TRBV6-1|few
DSSVYRANQPQH
>TRBJ2-7|TRBV6-5|once
ASTPHESLSTYELY